Sequencing of this TCR beta chain was carried out in a study of blood T cell repertoires in COVID-19. About the study: Whether acute or convalescent, the COVID-19 samples came from the United States, Italy and Spain. T cells, B-cell-depleted T cells, or PBMCs provided the cDNA or gDNA that served as material.

Germline values: CDR1 SNHLY, CDR2 FYNNEI. Trimming left V 2 bases short and J 0 bases short, with 8 bases between. The CDR3 totals 15 residues. Authors' analysis steps: Nucleated cell number was recorded as an estimate derived from reference gene primer amplification. Assay: immunoSEQ multiplex PCR; the TCRdb copy retains only in-frame clones and omits some. V, J and clone size were drawn from that table, and D and trimming were deduced from the DNA. The data contain roughly 68,000 clones, less than 85% of them singletons. The rearrangement uses TRBV2 and TRBJ2-1, with D possibly matching TRBD2 (5 bases). The specimen sequenced was peripheral blood. The source is a woman aged 80 or over with acute or convalescent COVID-19. The CDR3 here is CASSETGSSYNEQFF. CDR3 sequence (DNA): TGTGCCAGCAGTGAAACGGGGAGCTCCTACAATGAGCAGTTCTTC.